The T cell receptor (beta chain) described here comes from a study of cytomegalovirus exposure and HLA in healthy donors. As for the study in general: Earlier, approximately 180 million T cells were analyzed, and some 120 million unique TCR beta sequences were found among them.

PCR was performed using 60 Vbeta and 13 Jbeta primers. Sequencing was performed with immunoSEQ multiplex PCR; in TCRdb, only in-frame clones are kept and a portion is missing. The table has about 190,000 clones, around 79% seen once. CDR3 length: 15 amino acids. Between the trimmed V and J ends, which lost 6 bases and 4 bases, there was a span of 16 bases. The germline V gene encodes CDR1 ENHRY and CDR2 SYGVKD. The genes are TRBV10-3 and TRBJ2-1, with D possibly matching TRBD2 (6 bases). The TCR comes from a woman between 50 and 59 years old in good health and CMV-seronegative. The specimen sequenced was PBMCs. CDR3 bases: TGTGCCATCAGCTCGGATCTGGGGACTTACAATGAGCAGTTCTTC. Translating gives CAISSDLGTYNEQFF.